This T cell receptor (beta chain) was identified in a study of cytotoxic CD8 clonotypes in ibrutinib-treated CLL. The wider study: For this cohort, patients were about a dozen relapsed/refractory and over 14 treatment-naive, while roughly 17 were IGHV unmutated.

The assay was immunoSEQ multiplex PCR, and TCRdb's table has in-frame clones only and misses some. This table has some 80,000 clones, roughly 83% appearing once. Around 2.1 micrograms of genomic DNA from cryopreserved PBMCs went into TCR beta libraries. Germline CDR1 reads MNHEY; CDR2 reads SVGAGI. This CDR3 region has 13 residues. Trimming took 5 bases from V and 10 from J, leaving 18 bases between them. Study observations and caveats: Clonotypes that were public were uncommon, and they contracted or stayed stable on treatment. Clonality correlated strongly with circulating CD8+ T cells and exceeded age-matched healthy donors at baseline.

Note on this clone: The antigen is undetermined.

This clonotype originated in a human donor with chronic lymphocytic leukemia. Sequences were derived from PBMCs, sampled after 12 months of ibrutinib treatment. The chain joins TRBV6-5 to TRBJ2-7, with D possibly TRBD1 on 6 matching bases. The CDR3 nucleotides are TGTGCCAGCAGTCGAAACCCCACAGGGCCCCAGTACTTC. Its translation is CASSRNPTGPQYF.